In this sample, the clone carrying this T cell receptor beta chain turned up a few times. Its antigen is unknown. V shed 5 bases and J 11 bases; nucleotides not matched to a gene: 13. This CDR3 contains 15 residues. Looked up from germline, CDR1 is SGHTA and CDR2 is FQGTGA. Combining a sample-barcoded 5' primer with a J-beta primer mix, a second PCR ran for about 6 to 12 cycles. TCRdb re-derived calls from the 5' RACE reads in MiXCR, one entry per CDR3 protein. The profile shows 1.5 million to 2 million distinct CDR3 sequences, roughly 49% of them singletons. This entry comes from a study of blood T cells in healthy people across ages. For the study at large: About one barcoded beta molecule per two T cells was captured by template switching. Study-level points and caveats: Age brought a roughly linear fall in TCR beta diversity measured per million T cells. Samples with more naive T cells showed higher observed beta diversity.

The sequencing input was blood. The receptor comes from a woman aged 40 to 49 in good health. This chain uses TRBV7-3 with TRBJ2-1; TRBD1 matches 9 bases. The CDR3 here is CASSPTGTGSPQQFF. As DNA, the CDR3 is TGTGCCAGCAGCCCCACCGGGACAGGGAGTCCGCAGCAGTTCTTC.